This record concerns one T cell receptor beta chain sequence. This clone was counted once. This clone's antigen is unknown. One base away there is no much larger clone; base qualities are not given. TCRbeta CDR3 regions were amplified from genomic DNA by means of the immunoSEQ Assay, a bias-controlled multiplex PCR. Per the source publication's procedure: The number of nucleated cells in each sample was estimated from the amplification of reference gene primers within the assay. Sequence reads were collapsed and filtered to measure the absolute abundance of every unique TCRbeta CDR3 rearrangement. Productive Simpson clonality was computed per sample as the square root of Simpson's diversity index over productive rearrangements. The table comes from immuneACCESS by way of TCRdb, which keeps in-frame sequences with V and J called. Part of the clones is missing from these tables; in studies checked, under half for an unresolved V gene and the rest for unknown reasons. For V, J and clone size, that table is used; D and trimming come from the DNA. The sample table contains around 250,000 clones; only one count was recorded for about four fifths of them. About 4.2% of the sample belongs to the ten largest clones.

This sample was taken from a study of blood T cell repertoires in COVID-19 (dated by TCRdb to the early 2020s). Regarding the research as a whole: Collaborator samples came from the United States, Italy and Spain and covered acute and convalescent phases of COVID-19. The material from the prospective study consisted of cDNA or gDNA derived from T cells, B-cell-depleted T cells, or PBMCs. Subjects who had been exposed to COVID-19, were actively infected with it, or had recovered from it provided the deeply sampled blood TCRbeta repertoires that made up the dataset. A freely available public database, intended as a resource for researchers studying the immune response to SARS-CoV-2, is where the repertoires were released. Samples came from the ongoing ImmuneRACE study (first 160 participants) plus 1,254 subjects from 6 global collaborators. Nearly every sample came with metadata listing a de-identified subject ID, COVID-19 status, age in years and sex. HLA class I and class II types, where available, came from metadata supplied by the sample provider rather than from assay-based typing. General study outcomes and caveats: Clinical and demographic metadata were provided uncurated, with the amount varying by source and participant.

Collaborating institutions collected whole blood in K2EDTA tubes following their own protocols. For TCRbeta analysis, collaborators shipped samples as frozen whole blood, isolated PBMCs, or DNA extracted from either of those sample types. The germline ends are 9 bases apart after V is trimmed by 4 bases and J by 8 bases. The germline V gene (reference sequence) gives CDR1 as MNHEY and CDR2 as SMNVEV. The CDR3 numbers 13 residues from cysteine through phenylalanine. CDR3 DNA only is kept here, 39 bases in frame from base 1. Material: peripheral blood. The rearrangement combines TRBV27 with TRBJ1-6; the D gene identity is not certain. The sequence was obtained from a middle-aged man with active or convalescent COVID-19. The DNA is TGTGCCAGCAGTTCGAGGTTCCATTCACCCCTCCACTTT. The encoded protein is CASSSRFHSPLHF.